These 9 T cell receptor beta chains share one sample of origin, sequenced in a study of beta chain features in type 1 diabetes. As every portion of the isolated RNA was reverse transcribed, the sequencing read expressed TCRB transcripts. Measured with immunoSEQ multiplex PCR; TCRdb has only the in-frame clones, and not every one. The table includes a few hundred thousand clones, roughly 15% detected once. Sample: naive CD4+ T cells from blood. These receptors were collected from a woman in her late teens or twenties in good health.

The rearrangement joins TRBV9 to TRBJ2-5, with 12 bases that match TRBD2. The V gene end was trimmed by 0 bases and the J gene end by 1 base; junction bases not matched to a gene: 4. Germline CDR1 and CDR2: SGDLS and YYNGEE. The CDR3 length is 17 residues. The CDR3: CASSVATSGRFQETQYF. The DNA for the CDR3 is TGTGCCAGCAGCGTAGCTACTAGCGGGAGGTTCCAAGAGACCCAGTACTTC.

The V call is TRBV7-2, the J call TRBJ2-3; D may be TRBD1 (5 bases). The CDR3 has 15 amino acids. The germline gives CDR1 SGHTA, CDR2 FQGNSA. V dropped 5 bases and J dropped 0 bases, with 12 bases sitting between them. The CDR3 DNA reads TGTGCCAGCAGCAGGCAGGGAACTAGCACAGATACGCAGTATTTT. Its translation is CASSRQGTSTDTQYF.

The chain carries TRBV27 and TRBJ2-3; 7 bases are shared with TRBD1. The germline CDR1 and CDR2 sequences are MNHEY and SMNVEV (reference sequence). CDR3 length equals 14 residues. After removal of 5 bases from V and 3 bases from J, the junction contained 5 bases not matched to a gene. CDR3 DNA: TGTGCCAGCAGTCCCTCGGACAGGACAGATACGCAGTATTTT. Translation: CASSPSDRTDTQYF.

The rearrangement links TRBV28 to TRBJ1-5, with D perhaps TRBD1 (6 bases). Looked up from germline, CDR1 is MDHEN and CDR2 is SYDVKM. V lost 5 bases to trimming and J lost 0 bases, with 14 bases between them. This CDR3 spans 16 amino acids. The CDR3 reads CASSLLDRYSNQPQHF. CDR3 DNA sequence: TGTGCCAGCAGTCTCCTAGACAGGTATAGCAATCAGCCCCAGCATTTT.

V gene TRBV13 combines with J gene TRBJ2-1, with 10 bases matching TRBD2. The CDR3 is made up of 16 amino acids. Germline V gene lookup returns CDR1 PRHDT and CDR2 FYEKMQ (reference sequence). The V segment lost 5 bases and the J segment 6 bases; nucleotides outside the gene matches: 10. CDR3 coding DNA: TGTGCCAGCAGCCCCCCAAGCGGGAGGGGCTTCAATGAGCAGTTCTTC. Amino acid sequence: CASSPPSGRGFNEQFF. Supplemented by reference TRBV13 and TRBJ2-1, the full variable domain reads AAGVIQSPRHLIKEKRETATLKCYPIPRHDTVYWYQQGPGQDPQFLISFYEKMQSDKGSIPDRFSAQQFSDYHSELNMSSLELGDSALYFCASSPPSGRGFNEQFFGPGTRLTVL.

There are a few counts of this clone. Here the CDR3 DNA reads TGTGCCAGCAGTCCCCCTCTTTCGGCGGGGGACACAGATACGCAGTATTTT. This gives the protein CASSPPLSAGDTDTQYF. The chain links TRBV28 to TRBJ2-3, with 7 positions matching TRBD2. V was clipped by 5 bases and J by 2 bases; unmatched bases: 13. The CDR3 covers 17 residues. Germline loops: CDR1 MDHEN, CDR2 SYDVKM.

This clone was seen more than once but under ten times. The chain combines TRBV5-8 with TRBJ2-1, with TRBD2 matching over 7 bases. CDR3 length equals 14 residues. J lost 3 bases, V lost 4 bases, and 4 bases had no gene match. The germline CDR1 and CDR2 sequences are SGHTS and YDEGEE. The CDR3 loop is CASSPRDYYNEQFF. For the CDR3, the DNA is TGTGCCAGCAGCCCCCGGGACTACTACAATGAGCAGTTCTTC.

CDR3 residues: CASSLEQGNEKLFF. CDR3 DNA sequence: TGCGCCAGCAGCTTGGAACAGGGTAATGAAAAACTGTTTTTT. This rearrangement joins TRBV5-1 to TRBJ1-4; D might be TRBD1 (6 bases). CDR3 size: 14 residues. CDR1 and CDR2 from the germline V gene are SGHRS and YFSETQ. Trimming stripped 0 bases from V and 4 bases from J, with 7 bases between.

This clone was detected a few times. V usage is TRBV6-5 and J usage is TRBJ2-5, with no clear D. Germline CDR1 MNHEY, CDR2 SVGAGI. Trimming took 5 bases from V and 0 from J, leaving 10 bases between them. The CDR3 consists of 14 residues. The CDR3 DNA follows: TGTGCCAGCAGTACCTCGGTCCACCAAGAGACCCAGTACTTC. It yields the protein CASSTSVHQETQYF.